Included here is one T cell receptor beta chain sequence, with context. Its specificity is not known. The data stem from a study of cytomegalovirus exposure and HLA in healthy donors. Study findings and constraints: The study labeled 164 TCR beta chains cytomegalovirus-associated. Whilst most TCR sequences proved rare, a subset of public TCRs occurred across many donors.

Germline CDR1 and CDR2: SGHNT and YENEEA. This CDR3 is built from 16 residues. Trimming left V 6 bases short and J 4 bases short, with 22 bases between. PCR employed 60 Vbeta and 13 Jbeta primers. Per the authors' pipeline: In a later analysis, around 12 million of around 75 million unique beta chains occurred in at least two donors. Only in-frame clones appear in the TCRdb table, and some are missing; sequencing was by immunoSEQ multiplex PCR. D and trimming were read from the DNA, whereas the V and J calls and clone size are those reported in that table. The repertoire consists of fewer than 40,000 clones, with around 70% occurring once and the leading ten covering about a tenth.

Sequencing input: PBMCs. The V gene is TRBV11-3, the J gene TRBJ2-7, with a weak D call TRBD1 (5 bases). This TCR was recovered from a man between 40 and 49 years old in good health and CMV-seropositive. The CDR3 sequence is CASSYQIQGKGYEQYF. The DNA for the CDR3 is TGTGCCAGCAGTTACCAAATCCAGGGAAAGGGATACGAGCAGTACTTC.